Below, 18 T cell receptor beta chains from the same sample are listed, as sequenced in a study of Ad26.COV2.S vaccination and SARS-CoV-2 variants (dated by TCRdb to the early 2020s). The treatment or condition label here, explained by the study, means: 19 received Ad26.COV2.S at low or high dose, single or two shots; about 5 received placebo; per-sample allocation not given. For vaccine and placebo recipients, repertoires were sequenced using samples collected on day 63 after the first injection. Library preparation used the immunoSEQ multiplex PCR assay. TCRdb took over this immuneACCESS table, retaining in-frame rearrangements with V and J assigned. Such tables are incomplete; in checked studies, under half of the missing clones stem from an unresolved V gene, and the remainder is unexplained. The sample contains about 400,000 clones, about 89% of them found a single time. Approximately 1.9% of the sample lies in the top ten.

This material consisted of peripheral blood, taken in a trial of Ad26.COV2.S vaccine versus placebo. Receptors originate from a person aged 18-65 years who received the Ad26.COV2.S COVID-19 vaccine or a placebo.

This clone was counted a single time. The J gene is TRBJ2-7, the V gene TRBV4-2; no firm D call. CDR3 size: 13 residues. V dropped 0 bases and J dropped 1 base, with 4 bases sitting between them. Germline loops: CDR1 LGHNA, CDR2 YNFKEQ. The CDR3 DNA is TGTGCCAGCAGCCAAGATAGGTCCTACGAGCAGTACTTC. This translates into CASSQDRSYEQYF.

The rearrangement links TRBV19 to TRBJ1-3; possible D gene TRBD1, 5 bases. V dropped 3 bases and J dropped 7 bases, with 13 bases sitting between them. The CDR3 sequence is 14 residues long. CDR1 is LNHDA, CDR2 SQIVND, per germline (reference sequence). The CDR3 DNA sequence: TGTGCCAGTAGTATCCGACTTGCAGGGAACACCATATATTTT. Translated, it gives CASSIRLAGNTIYF.

The rearrangement uses TRBV27 and TRBJ1-2, with D tentatively TRBD1 (5 bases). Per germline, CDR1 MNHEY and CDR2 SMNVEV (reference sequence). This CDR3 is 15 amino acids long. The V gene lost 2 bases and the J gene lost 7 bases, with 17 bases spanning the gap. DNA of the CDR3: TGTGCCAGCAGTTTACTTGGGGGGGATAAGGGTGGCTACACCTTC. Amino acids: CASSLLGGDKGGYTF.

V usage is TRBV10-1 and J usage is TRBJ2-2; 9 bases match TRBD2. Per germline, CDR1 WNHNN and CDR2 SYGVQD (reference sequence). V shed 5 bases and J 5 bases; nucleotides not matched to a gene: 12. This CDR3 has 17 amino acids. The CDR3: CASSRGAGGPKTGELFF. CDR3 DNA sequence: TGCGCCAGCAGTCGAGGCGCGGGAGGGCCAAAAACCGGGGAGCTGTTTTTT.

V gene TRBV5-1 combines with J gene TRBJ2-2; TRBD1 matches at 9 bases. Germline CDR1 is SGHRS and CDR2 is YFSETQ. This CDR3 is 13 amino acids long. Trimming cost V 4 bases and J 6 bases; bases outside gene matches: 1. CDR3 DNA: TGCGCCAGCAGCCGGGACAGGGCCGGGGAGCTGTTTTTT. It translates to CASSRDRAGELFF.

The V gene is TRBV2, the J gene TRBJ2-7, with TRBD1 matching 10 bases. There are 13 residues in the CDR3. Germline trimming cut 5 bases from V and 4 bases from J; bases unmatched to any gene: 2. Germline V gene sequence: CDR1 SNHLY, CDR2 FYNNEI. CDR3 protein: CASSRDRGYEQYF. CDR3 DNA sequence: TGTGCCAGCAGTCGGGACAGGGGTTACGAGCAGTACTTC.

The chain joins TRBV28 to TRBJ2-7, with D possibly being TRBD2 (7 bases). Germline CDR1 MDHEN, CDR2 SYDVKM. The V and J ends lost 6 bases and 3 bases respectively, with 15 bases between them. This CDR3 region has 14 residues. As DNA, the CDR3 is TGTGCCAGCAGACTTGAGGGGGGGGTCTACGAGCAGTACTTC. This sequence encodes CASRLEGGVYEQYF.

The chain employs TRBV9 and TRBJ2-3; 15 positions agree with TRBD2. After removal of 3 bases from V and 5 bases from J, the junction contained 13 bases not matched to a gene. The CDR3 totals 19 residues. CDR1 is SGDLS and CDR2 is YYNGEE in the germline V gene. The DNA of the CDR3 is TGTGCCAGCAGCGCCGGACTAGCGGGAGGGTTTAATTGGCAAGATACGCAGTATTTT. Encoded protein: CASSAGLAGGFNWQDTQYF.

The chain couples TRBV3-1 (or the pseudogene TRBV3-2) to TRBJ1-2; a possible D gene is TRBD1 (5 bases). The CDR3 length is 14 residues. CDR1 is LGHDT and CDR2 is YNNKEL in the germline V gene (reference sequence). V was cut by 1 base and J by 4 bases, with 10 bases left in between. The CDR3 protein is CASSQAGTVYGYTF. The CDR3 coding sequence is TGTGCCAGCAGCCAAGCCGGGACGGTCTATGGCTACACCTTC.

CDR3 DNA sequence: TGTGCCAGCAGTGAAGGAAGGAGTGTTTGGGACAGATCCTACGAGCAGTACTTC. It is translated as CASSEGRSVWDRSYEQYF. The rearrangement links TRBV6-1 to TRBJ2-7; TRBD1 matches 7 bases. CDR1 MNHNS and CDR2 SASEGT come from the germline V gene. The CDR3 loop spans 18 amino acids. With V trimmed by 1 base and J by 1 base, 13 bases remained unmatched.

The chain joins TRBV27 to TRBJ2-1; 7 bases match TRBD2. CDR1 is MNHEY and CDR2 is SMNVEV in the germline V gene (reference sequence). This CDR3 spans 14 amino acids. Unmatched junction bases numbered 7, after V lost 5 bases and J lost 6 bases. CDR3 sequence reads: CASSPRTSFNEQFF. CDR3 in DNA: TGTGCCAGCAGTCCCAGGACTAGTTTCAATGAGCAGTTCTTC.

The CDR3 is CASSPSTNLYGYTF. In nucleotides, the CDR3 is TGTGCCAGCAGCCCGTCGACAAACCTCTATGGCTACACCTTC. The genes are TRBV3-1 (or the pseudogene TRBV3-2) and TRBJ1-2, with unresolved D. Germline CDR1 reads LGHDT; CDR2 reads YNNKEL (reference sequence). The CDR3 contains 14 residues. V was cut by 4 bases and J by 4 bases, with 13 bases left in between.

This rearrangement joins TRBV11-1 to TRBJ2-1; 7 nucleotides agree with TRBD1. Germline values: CDR1 SGHAT, CDR2 FQDESV (reference sequence). The length of the CDR3 is 13 residues. Trimming removed 5 bases from V and 7 bases from J; junction bases left unmatched: 5. CDR3 sequence (DNA): TGTGCCAGCAGCCCAGGCAGGGGGAATGAGCAGTTCTTC. Amino acid sequence: CASSPGRGNEQFF.

The chain has TRBV4-2 and TRBJ1-2, with no clear D. CDR3 length: 17 residues. V was pared by 0 bases and J by 2 bases, with 16 bases between. Germline V gene sequence: CDR1 LGHNA, CDR2 YNFKEQ. This CDR3 reads CASSQDPSDGVNYGYTF. The CDR3 DNA is TGTGCCAGCAGCCAAGATCCGTCGGACGGAGTGAACTATGGCTACACCTTC.

The chain joins TRBV19 to TRBJ1-2; no definite D call. The CDR3 is 14 amino acids. The germline gives CDR1 LNHDA, CDR2 SQIVND (reference sequence). V was shortened by 4 bases and J by 7 bases, with 16 bases between the two germline ends. In DNA, the CDR3 is TGTGCCAGTAGTACGGACGGGAGAGGGATTGGCTACACCTTC. Translating gives CASSTDGRGIGYTF.

CDR3 DNA: TGTGCCAGCAGCCAGGGACAGGGAGGAGAGACCCAGTACTTC. This translates into CASSQGQGGETQYF. The chain is built from TRBV7-6 and TRBJ2-5, with 9 nucleotides matching TRBD1. Germline lookup yields CDR1 SGHVS and CDR2 FNYEAQ. V dropped 5 bases and J dropped 4; count of bases not matched to a gene: 5. CDR3 length: 14 amino acids.

The V call is TRBV6-5, the J call TRBJ2-7; TRBD1 matches at 11 bases. The CDR3 loop spans 15 amino acids. Germline assignment: CDR1 MNHEY and CDR2 SVGAGI. V gave up 0 bases and J gave up 7 bases; unmatched junction bases: 5. CDR3: CASSYSLGQGVEQYF. CDR3 sequence (DNA): TGTGCCAGCAGTTACTCCTTGGGACAGGGGGTAGAGCAGTACTTC.

The genes are TRBV11-2 and TRBJ2-7; no clear D. The germline V gene has CDR1 SGHAT and CDR2 FQNNGV. The length of the CDR3 is 14 residues. V lost 1 base, J lost 5 bases, and 12 bases lay in between. CDR3 coding DNA: TGTGCCAGCAGCTTAGTAAAAAGGGATAACGAGCAGTACTTC. It is translated as CASSLVKRDNEQYF.